This T cell receptor beta chain originates from a study of vaccination and CD4 T cells after COVID-19. Study details: Stimulation used overlapping spike peptides from SARS-CoV-2, HCoV-NL63, HCoV-OC43 and HCoV-229E. As control conditions, cultures were given either a CEFX pool serving as positive control, an HIV-1 Nef pool, or no peptide at all. Points from the study as a whole: In convalescent patients, 304 of 307 vaccine-specific clones were spike mono-reactive.

Time point: late sampling 161 to 241 days after vaccination in three convalescent patients. Stated treatment: roughly 11-day PBMC culture with coronavirus spike peptide pools or control peptides (ViraFEST assay). ViraFEST enlarged antigen-specific T cell populations with peptide pools and afterwards sequenced TCRs. Points on this clonotype: What it recognizes is unknown.

This CDR3 has 14 residues. The J segment lost 8 bases and the V segment lost 0 bases, leaving 6 bases of the junction unmatched. Germline values: CDR1 DFQATT, CDR2 SNEGSKA (reference sequence). Once obtained from cultured CD4+ T cells, the DNA was sequenced using the Oncomine TCR Beta short-read assay. TCRdb re-called the PCR reads through MiXCR, storing one row per CDR3 protein. The repertoire consists of some 21,000 distinct CDR3 sequences, with 43% occurring once and the leading ten covering 4.5% to 5.5%. The specimen was CD4+ T cells from blood, cultured in vitro, collected about 7 months after SARS-CoV-2 vaccination. This rearrangement joins TRBV20-1 to TRBJ1-2, with 10 bases lining up with TRBD1. This TCR came from a human donor who had recovered from COVID-19. CDR3: CSARDQGQGRGYTF. CDR3 coding DNA: TGCAGTGCTAGAGATCAGGGACAGGGGCGAGGCTACACCTTC.